Sequencing of this T cell receptor (beta chain) was carried out in a study of blood T cells in healthy people across ages. Across the study: About one barcoded TCR beta cDNA was captured per two T cells.

Each donor gave 9.5 to 10 milliliters of peripheral blood. Total RNA amounts of at least 5 micrograms were extracted per sample. Sample-barcoded 5' priming and a J-beta primer mix drove a second PCR of about 6 to 12 cycles. Via MiXCR, TCRdb re-called the 5' RACE reads, giving one row per CDR3 protein. The profile shows about a million distinct CDR3 sequences, about 48% of them singletons. The germline CDR1 and CDR2 sequences are SQVTM and ANQGSEA. The CDR3 is 13 amino acids. Between the trimmed V and J ends, which lost 3 bases and 3 bases, there was a span of 11 bases. The specimen sequenced was blood. This sequence joins TRBV29-1 and TRBJ1-2, with no clear D. The sequence came from a man under 40 in good health. The CDR3 DNA reads as TGCAGCGTTGATACCGGGCAGGACTATGGCTACACCTTC. Translated, it gives CSVDTGQDYGYTF.